This T cell receptor (beta chain) was obtained from a study of blood T cell repertoires in COVID-19. For the study at large: Material from acute and convalescent COVID-19 was sourced from the United States, Italy and Spain.

Methods used by the authors: Amplified reference gene primers provided the basis for estimating nucleated cell counts. The method was immunoSEQ multiplex PCR; TCRdb's version includes in-frame clones alone and lacks a portion of them. Clonal size and the V and J genes are those of that table, whereas D and trimming came from the DNA. This sample has 30,000 to 40,000 clones, with around four fifths found just once. Trimming removed 5 bases from V and 2 bases from J; junction bases left unmatched: 3. The CDR3 spans 14 residues. In germline, CDR1 is MNHEY, CDR2 SMNVEV (reference sequence). The chain uses TRBV27 and TRBJ2-3; 8 bases match TRBD1. This receptor was taken from a man aged 45-65 years with acute or convalescent COVID-19. Material: peripheral blood. CDR3 amino acids: CASSRTGNTDTQYF. For the CDR3, the DNA is TGTGCCAGCAGTAGGACAGGGAACACAGATACGCAGTATTTT.